This T cell receptor (beta chain) appears in the sequencing data of a study of response to subunit inactivated influenza vaccine (dated by TCRdb to about 2018). For context, the study as a whole: To follow how T cells responded to a trivalent subunit inactivated influenza vaccine, the researchers relied on deep quantitative profiling of the T cell receptor repertoire. The research as a whole found: It was suggested by the authors that each seasonal influenza vaccination may recruit only a limited number of new T cells.

The time point label for this specimen denotes: 45 to 55 days after influenza vaccine administration. Receptor libraries were prepared by RT-PCR. The sequencing machine was an Illumina HiSeq 2500. The public reads were quality trimmed at Q25 with fastp and then assembled into clones with MiXCR by TCRdb, keeping productive beta chains. All rows with the same CDR3 protein become a single entry with the most common DNA and genes. The sample table contains over 450,000 distinct CDR3 sequences; only one count was recorded for 10% to 15% of them. Around 13% of the sample is held by the ten biggest clonotypes. This clonotype has a handful of counts. The antigen it binds to is not known. Base qualities are not recorded, but no much larger clone differs from it by a single base. V is cut back by 8 bases and J by 0 bases, with 15 bases in the junction unmatched. The CDR3 measures 17 amino acids from cysteine to phenylalanine. Only the CDR3 DNA stays, 51 bases, in frame from base 1. CDR1 and CDR2 are read off the germline V gene as MNHEY and SVGEGT.

The sequencing used PBMCs from blood, collected 45 days after vaccination. The sequence links TRBV6-2 or TRBV6-3 to TRBJ2-7, with 8 junctional bases fitting TRBD1. The TCR originated in a man aged 50 or older who received an inactivated influenza vaccine. Donor details come from another sample of the same person, matched by shared clones. The encoded CDR3 is CASYPMSGTGRSYEQYF. The nucleotide sequence reads TGTGCCAGCTATCCAATGTCCGGGACAGGACGCTCCTACGAGCAGTACTTC.